This section outlines one T cell receptor (beta chain) sequence together with its context. Its antigen remains unidentified. Method: immunoSEQ multiplex PCR; TCRdb's copy keeps in-frame clones and lacks some. Seen here are 110,000 to 150,000 clones, approximately 80% observed once, and the top ten hold approximately 27%. This entry comes from a study of cytotoxic CD8 clonotypes in ibrutinib-treated CLL. Study-wide background: Samples averaged 255,043 productive templates and 90,000 to 100,000 productive rearrangements.

Study-wide findings and caveats: Under therapy, public clonotypes either contracted or stayed stable, and they were uncommon.

CDR3 length equals 11 residues. The germline gives CDR1 DFQATT, CDR2 SNEGSKA (reference sequence). V dropped 6 bases and J dropped 2 bases, with 8 bases sitting between them. The sequencing used PBMCs, collected after 12 months of ibrutinib treatment. The chain recombines TRBV20-1 with TRBJ2-7, with D hard to call. The source is a human donor with chronic lymphocytic leukemia. CDR3 residues: CSAQETYEQYF. CDR3 coding DNA: TGCAGTGCCCAGGAGACCTACGAGCAGTACTTC.